These 13 T cell receptor beta chains were sequenced from one sample in a study of T cells in Graves' hyperthyroidism and ophthalmopathy. Researchers took RNA transcripts and amplified the TCR beta CDR3 regions from them. The HTBI set primed first-round TCR CDR3 RT-PCR. Each CDR3 protein gets one entry after TCRdb re-called the multiplex PCR reads with MiXCR. Among a few hundred thousand distinct CDR3 sequences listed, roughly an eighth were seen once. The sample comprised blood. These receptors came from a woman aged 18-35 years with Graves' hyperthyroidism.

This clonotype was counted between two and nine times. The chain has TRBV28 and TRBJ1-2; no clear D gene. Trimming took 3 bases from V and 8 from J, leaving 13 bases between them. Germline V CDR1 and CDR2: MDHEN, SYDVKM. The CDR3 spans 13 residues. CDR3 bases: TGTGCCAGCAGTTTCCCTCAGCCGACAGGCTACACCTTC. This gives the protein CASSFPQPTGYTF.

This clonotype has ten or more counts. The CDR3 region has the DNA TGCGCCAGCAGCCCGGGACTAGCGGGAGGGCGCACAGATACGCAGTATTTT. This translates into CASSPGLAGGRTDTQYF. The genes are TRBV5-1 and TRBJ2-3, with TRBD2 matching over 16 bases. From germline, CDR1 is SGHRS and CDR2 YFSETQ. The ends lost 4 bases at V and 1 base at J; junction bases unmatched: 3. The CDR3 is 17 residues long.

Note on this clonotype: This may stem from a read error, because a much larger clone lies one nucleotide away. This chain links TRBV6-5 with TRBJ1-2; D is unclear. The CDR3 length is 16 residues. CDR1 and CDR2 (germline): MNHEY, SVGAGI. The CDR3 bases are TGTGACAGCAGTTACTCCATTTTCACGGCCAACTATGGCTACACCTTC. Translation: CDSSYSIFTANYGYTF.

At least ten counts were recorded for this clonotype. The V gene is TRBV3-1, the J gene TRBJ2-1; D is possibly TRBD1 (6 bases). Looked up from germline, CDR1 is LGHDT and CDR2 is YNNKEL (reference sequence). This CDR3 comprises 15 residues. V gave up 5 bases and J gave up 5 bases, with 16 bases separating them. Here the CDR3 DNA reads TGTGCCAGCAGCGGCCTGGGGGCGCTGGACAATGAGCAGTTCTTC. Translated, it gives CASSGLGALDNEQFF.

This clonotype showed up many times. The rearrangement joins TRBV30 to TRBJ2-3, with 8 bases aligning to TRBD2. The CDR3 covers 14 residues. V shed 3 bases and J 5 bases; nucleotides not matched to a gene: 7. Germline V gives CDR1 GTSNPN, CDR2 SVGIG (reference sequence). CDR3 residues: CAWRLAGGQDTQYF. CDR3 DNA sequence: TGTGCCTGGAGGCTCGCGGGAGGACAAGATACGCAGTATTTT.

This clonotype was seen repeatedly, ten times or more. The chain recombines TRBV5-1 with TRBJ2-1; TRBD2 agrees at 14 bases. CDR1 and CDR2 from the germline V gene are SGHRS and YFSETQ. CDR3 length: 16 amino acids. Trimming took 4 bases from V and 2 from J; bases not matched to a gene: 2. The CDR3 spells CASSRGLAGAYNEQFF. The DNA of the CDR3 is TGCGCCAGCAGCAGGGGACTAGCGGGAGCCTACAATGAGCAGTTCTTC.

This clonotype was seen more than once but under ten times. The chain combines TRBV29-1 with TRBJ1-2; 8 bases are shared with TRBD1. Looked up from germline, CDR1 is SQVTM and CDR2 is ANQGSEA. The CDR3 covers 15 residues. After removal of 4 bases from V and 4 bases from J, the junction contained 11 bases not matched to a gene. CDR3 nucleotides: TGCAGCGTTGTGGGTCAGGGGGCAAACGGCTATGGCTACACCTTC. It yields the protein CSVVGQGANGYGYTF.

This clonotype was counted many times. This chain joins TRBV10-3 and TRBJ2-5; D not resolved. The CDR3 loop spans 13 amino acids. Trimming took 2 bases from V and 3 from J, leaving 7 bases between them. Germline-derived CDR1 and CDR2 are ENHRY and SYGVKD. CDR3 protein: CAISEGQEETQYF. The CDR3 DNA follows: TGTGCCATCAGTGAGGGCCAGGAAGAGACCCAGTACTTC.

The CDR3 nucleotides read TGTGCCAGTAGTATTGGGGCTAGCGGGAGCGATGAGCAGTTCTTC. Translated, it gives CASSIGASGSDEQFF. The V call is TRBV19, the J call TRBJ2-1; TRBD2 aligns across 10 bases. The junction had 7 bases not matched to a gene; V was cut back by 3 bases and J by 8 bases. Per the germline V gene, CDR1 is LNHDA and CDR2 is SQIVND (reference sequence). This CDR3 comprises 15 residues.

The CDR3 coding sequence is TGTGCCATCAGTGCCAATCCCCGGGGGGAAACTGAAGCTTTCTTT. This translates into CAISANPRGETEAFF. The rearrangement links TRBV10-3 to TRBJ1-1; D possibly corresponds to TRBD1 (5 bases). There are 15 residues in the CDR3. Germline-derived CDR1 and CDR2 are ENHRY and SYGVKD. V was pared by 4 bases and J by 5 bases, with 17 bases between.

This clonotype occurred many times. The chain couples TRBV28 to TRBJ2-5; 7 bases match TRBD2. Unmatched junction bases numbered 14, after V lost 5 bases and J lost 5 bases. Germline CDR1 is MDHEN and CDR2 is SYDVKM. There are 16 residues in the CDR3. The CDR3 coding sequence is TGTGCCAGCAGTGCGAAGACTTGGCTAGCGGATGAGACCCAGTACTTC. This gives the protein CASSAKTWLADETQYF.

The chain recombines TRBV30 with TRBJ1-4; D is uncertain. Germline V gives CDR1 GTSNPN, CDR2 SVGIG (reference sequence). V gave up 3 bases and J gave up 4 bases, with 12 bases separating them. CDR3 length: 14 residues. The CDR3 nucleotides are TGTGCCTGGAGCGCGAGACGGATTAATGAAAAACTGTTTTTT. Translation gives CAWSARRINEKLFF.

The gene calls are TRBV3-1 and TRBJ2-7; TRBD2 is a possible D gene (7 bases). CDR1 is LGHDT, CDR2 YNNKEL, per germline (reference sequence). With 1 base removed from V and 3 bases from J, the gap between germline ends came to 16 bases. The CDR3 covers 16 residues. The CDR3 spells CASSQAGGLYFYEQYF. The CDR3 nucleotides read TGTGCCAGCAGCCAAGCCGGGGGGCTCTATTTCTACGAGCAGTACTTC.